This TCR beta chain emerged from a study of blood T cell repertoires in COVID-19. The V gene lost 3 bases and the J gene lost 5 bases, with 10 bases spanning the gap. The CDR3 totals 13 residues. Concerning this clone: Other DNA sequences in this specimen translate into the identical CDR3.

Sequencing used immunoSEQ multiplex PCR; TCRdb keeps in-frame clones, though not all of them. This table has a few hundred thousand clones, around nine tenths appearing once. This chain joins TRBV12-3 or TRBV12-4 and TRBJ2-5; D is possibly TRBD1 (6 bases). Sequencing input: peripheral blood. This TCR was recovered from a man between 60 and 75 years old who had recovered from COVID-19. The CDR3 DNA is TGTGCCAGCAGTTTTGGGGGCATGGAGACCCAGTACTTC. It codes for CASSFGGMETQYF.